The 12 T cell receptor beta chains presented below share a single source sample, sequenced in a study of blood T cell repertoires in COVID-19. Assay used: immunoSEQ multiplex PCR; TCRdb lists only in-frame clones, some missing. The data contain over 85,000 clones, 88% of them singletons. Sample: peripheral blood. The receptors shown here come from a woman in her 70s with acute or convalescent COVID-19.

This rearrangement joins TRBV10-3 to TRBJ1-5; 8 nucleotides line up with TRBD1. Trimming took 2 bases from V and 1 from J; bases not matched to a gene: 1. The length of the CDR3 is 15 residues. Germline V gene sequence: CDR1 ENHRY, CDR2 SYGVKD. This chain's CDR3 is CAISERTGSNQPQHF. The CDR3 DNA sequence: TGTGCCATCAGTGAGCGGACAGGGAGCAATCAGCCCCAGCATTTT.

The chain employs TRBV7-9 and TRBJ2-7; D perhaps matches TRBD1 (6 bases). Trimming left V 6 bases short and J 5 bases short, with 11 bases between. CDR1 SEHNR and CDR2 FQNEAQ come from the germline V gene (reference sequence). The CDR3 is 12 residues long. The chain's CDR3 is CASRNHRDEQYF. CDR3 DNA sequence: TGTGCCAGCAGAAACCACAGGGACGAGCAGTACTTC.

This chain links TRBV19 with TRBJ1-1; D not certain. Trimming left V 5 bases short and J 0 bases short, with 10 bases between. Germline V gene sequence: CDR1 LNHDA, CDR2 SQIVND (reference sequence). CDR3 size: 14 residues. CDR3 in DNA: TGTGCCAGTAGTTTCTCCAACATGAACACTGAAGCTTTCTTT. Translating gives CASSFSNMNTEAFF.

The rearrangement uses TRBV3-1 (or the pseudogene TRBV3-2) and TRBJ2-2; no clear D. The CDR3 extends over 13 amino acids. Per the germline V gene, CDR1 is LGHDT and CDR2 is YNNKEL (reference sequence). V gave up 1 base and J gave up 7 bases, with 7 bases separating them. In DNA, the CDR3 is TGTGCCAGCAGCCAAGTTTCGCGCGGGGAGCTGTTTTTT. Translation: CASSQVSRGELFF.

The chain uses TRBV5-1 and TRBJ1-2, with 7 nucleotides matching TRBD1. The V and J ends lost 2 bases and 3 bases, in that order; junction bases with no gene match: 1. CDR1 and CDR2 (germline): SGHRS, YFSETQ. CDR3 length: 13 amino acids. The CDR3 sequence: CASSFGQDYGYTF. The CDR3 DNA sequence: TGCGCCAGCAGCTTCGGACAGGACTATGGCTACACCTTC. Variable domain in full (rest from reference TRBV5-1 and TRBJ1-2): KAGVTQTPRYLIKTRGQQVTLSCSPISGHRSVSWYQQTPGQGLQFLFEYFSETQRNKGNFPGRFSGRQFSNSRSEMNVSTLELGDSALYLCASSFGQDYGYTFGSGTRLTVV.

This chain joins TRBV19 and TRBJ2-2, with a tentative D call TRBD1 (5 bases). The CDR3 is made up of 15 amino acids. The V gene lost 4 bases and the J gene lost 4 bases, with 13 bases spanning the gap. Germline V gives CDR1 LNHDA, CDR2 SQIVND (reference sequence). This chain's CDR3 is CASSKGPGFTGELFF. The DNA of the CDR3 is TGTGCCAGTAGTAAGGGGCCAGGGTTCACCGGGGAGCTGTTTTTT.

This chain uses TRBV7-3 with TRBJ1-2, with no clear D. The germline CDR1 and CDR2 sequences are SGHTA and FQGTGA. CDR3 size: 19 residues. The ends were cut back, 1 base at V and 4 bases at J, with 25 bases in the middle. CDR3: CASSLRVAWLTAHGYGYTF. The CDR3 nucleotides are TGTGCCAGCAGCTTAAGGGTCGCGTGGCTTACAGCCCATGGCTATGGCTACACCTTC.

The chain recombines TRBV7-3 with TRBJ2-3; D might be TRBD1 (6 bases). V lost 3 bases to trimming and J lost 0 bases, with 7 bases between them. This CDR3 is built from 14 residues. Germline V gene data show CDR1 as SGHTA and CDR2 as FQGTGA. This chain's CDR3 is CASSFTGSTDTQYF. The CDR3 region has the DNA TGTGCCAGCAGCTTTACAGGGAGCACAGATACGCAGTATTTT.

The chain links TRBV5-5 to TRBJ2-2; D might be TRBD1 (6 bases). Germline V gene sequence: CDR1 SGHKS, CDR2 YYEKEE (reference sequence). The CDR3 extends over 15 amino acids. The ends were cut back, 4 bases at V and 3 bases at J, with 13 bases in the middle. The chain's CDR3 is CASSPAGTYTGELFF. The DNA for the CDR3 is TGTGCCAGCAGCCCGGCCGGGACATACACCGGGGAGCTGTTTTTT.

The chain employs TRBV6-1 and TRBJ2-4, with a weak D call TRBD2 (5 bases). The CDR3 totals 15 residues. Germline V lookup: CDR1 MNHNS, CDR2 SASEGT. V lost 0 bases and J 0 bases, leaving 6 bases between the germline ends. The CDR3 reads CASSEAEAAKNIQYF. Written as DNA, the CDR3 is TGTGCCAGCAGTGAAGCGGAGGCAGCCAAAAACATTCAGTACTTC.

The chain recombines TRBV6-5 with TRBJ1-4, with D perhaps matching TRBD1 (6 bases). Germline assignment: CDR1 MNHEY and CDR2 SVGAGI. Trimming pared 8 bases from V and 8 bases from J, leaving 15 bases between. The length of the CDR3 is 13 residues. The CDR3 loop reads CASGIIRGEKLFF. The DNA for the CDR3 is TGTGCCAGCGGTATCATAAGGGGGGAAAAACTGTTTTTT.

This clone has just a few counts. Sequence at one end of the junction differs from germline and may be a read error. Other DNA sequences within the sample encode an identical CDR3. The chain's CDR3 is CASSLSRNYGYTF. CDR3 DNA sequence: TGTGCCAGCAGTCTATCCCGTAACTATGGCTACACCTTC. The rearrangement uses TRBV27 and TRBJ1-2; D is undetermined. The CDR3 extends over 13 amino acids. CDR1 and CDR2 from the germline V gene are MNHEY and SMNVEV (reference sequence).